This T cell receptor (beta chain) was found in a study of cytomegalovirus exposure and HLA in healthy donors. Study results and limitations: In vitro testing confirmed a few CMV-associated chains as specific for CMV antigens. It was 150 to 200 TCR beta chains that were listed as cytomegalovirus-associated.

Comments on this clone: Its antigen is still unknown.

The CDR3 covers 13 residues. J gave up 9 bases and V 0 bases, and 1 base lay outside the gene matches. Germline-derived CDR1 and CDR2 are SGHDT and YYEEEE. TCRdb's copy holds only in-frame clones and misses some; the assay was immunoSEQ multiplex PCR. The table has around 170,000 clones, approximately 90% seen once. It was the 120-subject validation cohort, separate from the approximately 700-subject first cohort, to which the donors belonged. The sequenced sample consisted of PBMCs. The clonotype comes from a man aged 18 to 30 in good health and CMV-seronegative. The rearrangement joins TRBV5-6 to TRBJ2-1; 9 nucleotides agree with TRBD2. The CDR3 DNA follows: TGTGCCAGCAGCTTGGCTAGCGGGGCTGAGCAGTTCTTC. Protein: CASSLASGAEQFF.